The present T cell receptor (beta chain) was sequenced within a study of blood T cells in healthy people across ages. Overall study: There was about one barcoded beta molecule captured by template switching per two T cells.

Through a sample-barcoded 5' primer and a J-beta primer mix, a second PCR was run for about 6 to 12 cycles. TCRdb independently ran MiXCR on the 5' RACE reads; one entry per CDR3 protein. The data hold approximately 2,000,000 distinct CDR3 sequences, with 39% observed a single time. Trimming removed 4 bases from V and 8 bases from J, with 12 bases in between. Germline CDR1 DFQATT, CDR2 SNEGSKA (reference sequence). The CDR3 contains 13 residues. In terms of origin and age, donors were healthy Caucasian individuals from Russia aged about 6 to 90. This clonotype was sampled from a human donor in good health. The sequencing input was blood. The genes are TRBV20-1 and TRBJ1-6; D gene unclear. DNA of the CDR3: TGCAGTGCTACAGGACCCGGAGATTCACCCCTCCACTTT. Its protein is CSATGPGDSPLHF.